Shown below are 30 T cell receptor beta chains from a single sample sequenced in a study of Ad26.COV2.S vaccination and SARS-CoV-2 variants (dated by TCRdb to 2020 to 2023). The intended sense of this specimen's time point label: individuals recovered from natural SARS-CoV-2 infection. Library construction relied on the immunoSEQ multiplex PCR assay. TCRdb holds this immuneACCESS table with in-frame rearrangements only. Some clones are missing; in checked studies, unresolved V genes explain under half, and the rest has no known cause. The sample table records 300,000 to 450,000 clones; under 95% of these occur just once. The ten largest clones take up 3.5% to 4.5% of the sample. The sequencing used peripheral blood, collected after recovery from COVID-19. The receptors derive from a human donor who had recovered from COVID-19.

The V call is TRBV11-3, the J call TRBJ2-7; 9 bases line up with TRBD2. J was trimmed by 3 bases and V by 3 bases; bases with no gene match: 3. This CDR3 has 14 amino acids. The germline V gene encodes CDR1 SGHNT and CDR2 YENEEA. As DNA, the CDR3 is TGTGCCAGCAGCTTTCTAGCGGGGTTCTACGAGCAGTACTTC. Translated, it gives CASSFLAGFYEQYF.

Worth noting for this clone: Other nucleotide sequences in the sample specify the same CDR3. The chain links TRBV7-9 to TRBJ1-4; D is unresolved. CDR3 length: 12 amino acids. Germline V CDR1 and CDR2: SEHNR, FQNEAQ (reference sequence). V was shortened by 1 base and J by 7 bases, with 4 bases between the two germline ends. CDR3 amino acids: CASSLGGEKLFF. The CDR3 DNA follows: TGTGCCAGCAGCTTAGGGGGTGAAAAACTGTTTTTT.

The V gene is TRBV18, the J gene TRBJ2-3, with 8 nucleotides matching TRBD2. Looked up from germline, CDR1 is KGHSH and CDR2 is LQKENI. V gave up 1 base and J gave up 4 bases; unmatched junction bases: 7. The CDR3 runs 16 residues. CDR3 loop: CASSPLASGYSDTQYF. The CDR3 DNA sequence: TGTGCCAGCTCACCACTTGCTAGCGGGTACTCAGATACGCAGTATTTT.

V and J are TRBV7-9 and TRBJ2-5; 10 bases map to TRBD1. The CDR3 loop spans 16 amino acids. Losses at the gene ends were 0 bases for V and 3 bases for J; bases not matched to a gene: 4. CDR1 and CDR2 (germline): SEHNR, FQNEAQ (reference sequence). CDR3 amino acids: CASSLARTGGKETQYF. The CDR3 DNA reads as TGTGCCAGCAGCTTAGCGCGGACAGGGGGAAAAGAGACCCAGTACTTC.

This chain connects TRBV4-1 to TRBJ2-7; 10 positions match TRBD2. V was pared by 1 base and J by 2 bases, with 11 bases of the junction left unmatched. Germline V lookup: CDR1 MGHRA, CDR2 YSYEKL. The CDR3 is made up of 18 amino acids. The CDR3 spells CASSQANWRAGGPYEQYF. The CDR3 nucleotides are TGCGCCAGCAGCCAAGCCAACTGGAGAGCGGGGGGGCCCTACGAGCAGTACTTC.

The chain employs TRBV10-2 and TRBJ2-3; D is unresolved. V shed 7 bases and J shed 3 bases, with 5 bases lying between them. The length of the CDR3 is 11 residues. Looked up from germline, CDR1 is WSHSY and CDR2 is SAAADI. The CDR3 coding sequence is TGCGCCAGCACGAATACAGATACGCAGTATTTT. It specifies CASTNTDTQYF.

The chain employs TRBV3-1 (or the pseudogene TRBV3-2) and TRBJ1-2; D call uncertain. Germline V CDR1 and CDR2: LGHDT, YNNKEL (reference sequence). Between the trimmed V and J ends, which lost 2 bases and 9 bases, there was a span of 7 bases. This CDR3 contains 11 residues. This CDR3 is CASSQNERYTF. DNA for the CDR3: TGTGCCAGCAGCCAAAACGAACGCTACACCTTC.

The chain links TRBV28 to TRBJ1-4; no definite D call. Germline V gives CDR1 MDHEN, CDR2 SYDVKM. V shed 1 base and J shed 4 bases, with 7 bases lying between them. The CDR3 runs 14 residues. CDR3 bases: TGTGCCAGCAGTTTATCCCCCAATAATGAAAAACTGTTTTTT. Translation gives CASSLSPNNEKLFF. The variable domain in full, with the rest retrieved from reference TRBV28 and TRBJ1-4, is DVKVTQSSRYLVKRTGEKVFLECVQDMDHENMFWYRQDPGLGLRLIYFSYDVKMKEKGDIPEGYSVSREKKERFSLILESASTNQTSMYLCASSLSPNNEKLFFGSGTQLSVL.

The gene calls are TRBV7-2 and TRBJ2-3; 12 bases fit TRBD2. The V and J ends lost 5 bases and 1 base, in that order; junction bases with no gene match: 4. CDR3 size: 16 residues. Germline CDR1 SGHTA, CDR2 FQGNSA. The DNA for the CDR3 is TGTGCCAGCAGCAAAGGACTAGCGGGACGCACAGATACGCAGTATTTT. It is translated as CASSKGLAGRTDTQYF.

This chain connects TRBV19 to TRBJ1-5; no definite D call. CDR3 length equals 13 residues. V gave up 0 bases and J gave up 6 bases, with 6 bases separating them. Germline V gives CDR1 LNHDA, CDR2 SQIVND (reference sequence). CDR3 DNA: TGTGCCAGTAGTATAGAGGAATTTCAGCCCCAGCATTTT. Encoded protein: CASSIEEFQPQHF.

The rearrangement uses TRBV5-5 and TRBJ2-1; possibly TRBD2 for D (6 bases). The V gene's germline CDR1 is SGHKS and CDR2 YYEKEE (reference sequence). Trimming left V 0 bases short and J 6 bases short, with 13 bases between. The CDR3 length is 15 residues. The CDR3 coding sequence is TGTGCCAGCAGCTTGGCCGGGGGTCTGGGCAATGAGCAGTTCTTC. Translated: CASSLAGGLGNEQFF.

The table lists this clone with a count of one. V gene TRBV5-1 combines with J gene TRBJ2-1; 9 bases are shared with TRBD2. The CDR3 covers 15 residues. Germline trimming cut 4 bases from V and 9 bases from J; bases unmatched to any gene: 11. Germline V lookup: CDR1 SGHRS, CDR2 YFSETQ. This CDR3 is CASSGAGGRSSEQFF. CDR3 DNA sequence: TGCGCCAGCAGCGGCGCGGGGGGGCGGAGTTCTGAGCAGTTCTTC.

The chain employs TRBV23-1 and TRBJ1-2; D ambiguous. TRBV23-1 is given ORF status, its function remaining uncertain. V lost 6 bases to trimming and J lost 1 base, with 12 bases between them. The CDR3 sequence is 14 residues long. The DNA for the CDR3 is TGCGCCAGCAGCCAACTCGACATTAACTATGGCTACACCTTC. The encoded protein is CASSQLDINYGYTF.

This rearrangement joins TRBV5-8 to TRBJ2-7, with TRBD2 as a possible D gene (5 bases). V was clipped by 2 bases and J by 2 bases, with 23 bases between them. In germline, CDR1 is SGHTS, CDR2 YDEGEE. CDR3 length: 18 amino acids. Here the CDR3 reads CASSFRIGRGGPPYEQYF. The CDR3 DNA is TGTGCCAGCAGCTTTCGGATCGGTAGAGGAGGTCCCCCCTACGAGCAGTACTTC.

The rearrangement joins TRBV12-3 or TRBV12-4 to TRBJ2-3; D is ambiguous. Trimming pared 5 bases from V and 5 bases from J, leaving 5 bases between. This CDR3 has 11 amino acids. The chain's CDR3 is CASSRIDTQYF. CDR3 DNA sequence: TGTGCCAGCAGTCGTATAGATACGCAGTATTTT.

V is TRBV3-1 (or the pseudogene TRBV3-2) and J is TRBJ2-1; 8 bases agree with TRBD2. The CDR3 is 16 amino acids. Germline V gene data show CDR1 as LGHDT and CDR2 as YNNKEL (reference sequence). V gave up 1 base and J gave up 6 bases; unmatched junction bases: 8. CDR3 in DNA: TGTGCCAGCAGCCAAGCTCGCGGGGGGCCTCTCAATGAGCAGTTCTTC. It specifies CASSQARGGPLNEQFF.

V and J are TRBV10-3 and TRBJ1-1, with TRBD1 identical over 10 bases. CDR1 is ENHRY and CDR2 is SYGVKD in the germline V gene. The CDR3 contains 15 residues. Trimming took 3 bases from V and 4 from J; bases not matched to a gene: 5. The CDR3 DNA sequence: TGTGCCATCAGTGAACCCGGGACAGGGGTCACTGAAGCTTTCTTT. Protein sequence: CAISEPGTGVTEAFF.

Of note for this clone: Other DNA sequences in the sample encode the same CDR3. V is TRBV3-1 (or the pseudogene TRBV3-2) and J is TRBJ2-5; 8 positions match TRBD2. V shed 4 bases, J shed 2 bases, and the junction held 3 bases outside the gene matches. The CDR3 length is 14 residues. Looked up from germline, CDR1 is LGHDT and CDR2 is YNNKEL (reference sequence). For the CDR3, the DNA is TGTGCCAGCAGCCTACTAGCGGCTCAAGAGACCCAGTACTTC. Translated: CASSLLAAQETQYF.

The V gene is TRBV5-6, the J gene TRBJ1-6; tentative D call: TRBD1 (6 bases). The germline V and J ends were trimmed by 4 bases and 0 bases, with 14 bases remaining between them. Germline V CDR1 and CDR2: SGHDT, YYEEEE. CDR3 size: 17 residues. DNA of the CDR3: TGTGCCAGCAGCAAACAGGGAAGGAACTCCTATAATTCACCCCTCCACTTT. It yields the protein CASSKQGRNSYNSPLHF.

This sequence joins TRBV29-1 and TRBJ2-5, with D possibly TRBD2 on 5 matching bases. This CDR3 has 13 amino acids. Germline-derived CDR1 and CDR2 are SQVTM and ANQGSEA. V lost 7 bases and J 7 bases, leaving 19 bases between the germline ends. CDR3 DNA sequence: TGCAGCGGTTATAACCCCCTGGCGGGGACCCAGTACTTC. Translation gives CSGYNPLAGTQYF.

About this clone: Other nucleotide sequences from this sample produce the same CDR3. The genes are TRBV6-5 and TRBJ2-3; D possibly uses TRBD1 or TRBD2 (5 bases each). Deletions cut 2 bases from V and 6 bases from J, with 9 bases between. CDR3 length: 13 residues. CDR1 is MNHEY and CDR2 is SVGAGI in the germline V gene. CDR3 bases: TGTGCCAGCAGTTACGGGGGAAGCGATACGCAGTATTTT. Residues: CASSYGGSDTQYF.

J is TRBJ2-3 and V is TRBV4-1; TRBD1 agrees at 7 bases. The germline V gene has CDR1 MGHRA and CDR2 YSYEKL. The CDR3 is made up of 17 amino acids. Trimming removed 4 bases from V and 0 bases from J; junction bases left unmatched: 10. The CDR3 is CASSPRGTAGSTDTQYF. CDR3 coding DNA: TGCGCCAGCAGCCCGAGGGGGACAGCTGGGAGCACAGATACGCAGTATTTT.

For the CDR3, the DNA is TGCAGCGTTGGGTCTAGCGGACGCACAGATACGCAGTATTTT. Its translation: CSVGSSGRTDTQYF. The chain links TRBV29-1 to TRBJ2-3; 7 positions match TRBD2. Germline V lookup: CDR1 SQVTM, CDR2 ANQGSEA. The length of the CDR3 is 14 residues. V lost 4 bases and J lost 1; bases outside the gene matches: 5.

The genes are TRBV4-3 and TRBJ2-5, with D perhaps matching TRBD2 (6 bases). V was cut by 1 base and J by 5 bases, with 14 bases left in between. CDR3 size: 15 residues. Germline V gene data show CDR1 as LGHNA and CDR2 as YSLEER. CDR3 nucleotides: TGCGCCAGCAGCCAAGTACGGGAGCGGTGGGAGACCCAGTACTTC. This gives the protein CASSQVRERWETQYF.

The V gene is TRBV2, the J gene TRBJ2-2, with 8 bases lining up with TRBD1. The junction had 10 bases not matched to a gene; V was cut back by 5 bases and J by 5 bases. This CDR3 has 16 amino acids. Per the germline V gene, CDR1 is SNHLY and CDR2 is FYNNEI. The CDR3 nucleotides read TGTGCCAGCAGTCGCTTGGGACAGGTTGGGACCGGGGAGCTGTTTTTT. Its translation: CASSRLGQVGTGELFF.

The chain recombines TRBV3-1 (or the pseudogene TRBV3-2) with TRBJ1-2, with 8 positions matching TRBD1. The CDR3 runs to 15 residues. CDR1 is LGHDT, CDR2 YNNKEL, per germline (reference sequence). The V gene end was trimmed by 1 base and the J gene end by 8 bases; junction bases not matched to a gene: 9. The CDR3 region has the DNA TGTGCCAGCAGCCAAGGGGGACAGGAGCCTGAAGGCTACACCTTC. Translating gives CASSQGGQEPEGYTF.

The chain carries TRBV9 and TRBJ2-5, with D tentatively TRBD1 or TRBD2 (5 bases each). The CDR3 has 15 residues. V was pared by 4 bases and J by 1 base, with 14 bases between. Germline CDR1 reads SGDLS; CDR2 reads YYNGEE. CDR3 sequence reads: CASSPFVGTQETQYF. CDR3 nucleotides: TGTGCCAGCAGCCCTTTTGTGGGGACCCAAGAGACCCAGTACTTC.

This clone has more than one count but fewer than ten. The CDR3 loop is CASRATGITQPQHF. CDR3 bases: TGTGCCAGCAGGGCGACAGGGATCACCCAGCCCCAGCATTTT. This chain joins TRBV2 and TRBJ1-5; TRBD1 agrees at 7 bases. V lost 6 bases and J lost 7; bases outside the gene matches: 9. The germline V gene has CDR1 SNHLY and CDR2 FYNNEI. The CDR3 length is 14 residues.

CDR3 sequence (DNA): TGTGCCAGCAGTTCCGCGGACCGGCTTGGCTACACCTTC. Translation gives CASSSADRLGYTF. The chain employs TRBV27 and TRBJ1-2; D is ambiguous. The CDR3 spans 13 residues. The germline V and J ends were trimmed by 4 bases and 7 bases, with 13 bases remaining between them. Germline assignment: CDR1 MNHEY and CDR2 SMNVEV (reference sequence).

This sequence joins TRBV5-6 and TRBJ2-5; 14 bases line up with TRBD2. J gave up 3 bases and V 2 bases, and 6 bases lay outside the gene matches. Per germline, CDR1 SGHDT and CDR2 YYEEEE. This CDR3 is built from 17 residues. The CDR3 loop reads CASSFLMGLAGEETQYF. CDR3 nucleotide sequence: TGTGCCAGCAGCTTTCTAATGGGACTAGCGGGGGAAGAGACCCAGTACTTC.